The 13 T cell receptor beta chains given below trace back to one sample, sequenced in a study of T cells after somatic rescue of genetic block. Sequencing was performed with immunoSEQ multiplex PCR; in TCRdb, only in-frame clones are kept and a portion is missing. Of roughly 55,000 clones listed, 90% to 96% were seen once; the top ten hold roughly 0.077%. Sequenced input: peripheral blood mononuclear cells (PBMCs). Receptor source: a child younger than two.

The rearrangement joins TRBV27 to TRBJ2-3, with D unresolved. The ends were cut back, 2 bases at V and 2 bases at J, with 5 bases in the middle. The CDR3 has 13 amino acids. CDR1 and CDR2 from the germline V gene are MNHEY and SMNVEV (reference sequence). Written as DNA, the CDR3 is TGTGCCAGCAGTTTAGGATTCACAGATACGCAGTATTTT. Translating it yields CASSLGFTDTQYF.

This chain uses TRBV4-1 with TRBJ2-7; D is possibly TRBD1 (6 bases). V gave up 5 bases and J gave up 1 base, with 12 bases separating them. The length of the CDR3 is 14 residues. CDR1 is MGHRA and CDR2 is YSYEKL in the germline V gene. The CDR3 sequence: CASSSPGQSYEQYF. The CDR3, as DNA: TGCGCCAGCAGCTCCCCGGGACAATCCTACGAGCAGTACTTC.

CDR3 DNA sequence: TGCGCCAGCAGCTTGGTGACAGGGTACACCGGGGAGCTGTTTTTT. Its protein product is CASSLVTGYTGELFF. The chain has TRBV5-1 and TRBJ2-2, with 7 positions matching TRBD1. With V trimmed by 0 bases and J by 3 bases, 2 bases remained unmatched. Germline V gene data show CDR1 as SGHRS and CDR2 as YFSETQ. CDR3 size: 15 residues. Variable domain in full (rest from reference TRBV5-1 and TRBJ2-2): KAGVTQTPRYLIKTRGQQVTLSCSPISGHRSVSWYQQTPGQGLQFLFEYFSETQRNKGNFPGRFSGRQFSNSRSEMNVSTLELGDSALYLCASSLVTGYTGELFFGEGSRLTVL.

In DNA form, the CDR3 reads TGTGCCAGTAGTATCATAAAAGGGGGAGATGCTTTCTTT. Residues: CASSIIKGGDAFF. This chain connects TRBV19 to TRBJ1-1; possible D gene TRBD1, 6 bases. The V end was cut by 3 bases, the J end by 11 bases, with 16 bases between. The CDR3 covers 13 residues. Germline CDR1 and CDR2: LNHDA and SQIVND (reference sequence).

This clone has more than one count but fewer than ten. V is TRBV10-3 and J is TRBJ2-1, with 11 bases lining up with TRBD2. Per the germline V gene, CDR1 is ENHRY and CDR2 is SYGVKD. Unmatched junction bases numbered 1, after V lost 6 bases and J lost 3 bases. The CDR3 sequence is 14 residues long. The CDR3 sequence is CAIRLAGDYNEQFF. DNA for the CDR3: TGTGCCATCAGACTAGCGGGAGACTACAATGAGCAGTTCTTC.

This clone showed up just once. CDR3 DNA: TGTGCCAGCAGTTCTTGGACAGGCCACGAGCAGTACTTC. As protein: CASSSWTGHEQYF. The chain combines TRBV6-1 with TRBJ2-7; 7 positions agree with TRBD1. The CDR3 contains 13 residues. V was clipped by 5 bases and J by 5 bases; unmatched bases: 6. Germline CDR1 is MNHNS and CDR2 is SASEGT.

The chain employs TRBV4-1 and TRBJ2-1; 11 bases fit TRBD1. The CDR3 contains 14 residues. Germline V CDR1 and CDR2: MGHRA, YSYEKL. V gave up 8 bases and J gave up 0 bases; unmatched junction bases: 0. CDR3 region: CASGTGGSYNEQFF. The DNA of the CDR3 is TGCGCCAGCGGGACAGGGGGCTCCTACAATGAGCAGTTCTTC.

V gene TRBV7-6 combines with J gene TRBJ2-3; no clear D. The CDR3 extends over 14 amino acids. The ends were cut back, 4 bases at V and 0 bases at J, with 8 bases in the middle. The germline V gene has CDR1 SGHVS and CDR2 FNYEAQ. CDR3 residues: CASSSGSSTDTQYF. The CDR3, as DNA: TGTGCCAGCAGCTCTGGATCTAGCACAGATACGCAGTATTTT.

This clone was recorded a few times. The V gene is TRBV5-4, the J gene TRBJ1-2; no reliable D call. The CDR3 runs 15 residues. Looked up from germline, CDR1 is SGHNT and CDR2 is YYREEE (reference sequence). V was cut by 4 bases and J by 4 bases, with 17 bases left in between. The CDR3 spells CASSLPDISFYGYTF. The DNA for the CDR3 is TGTGCCAGCAGCCTACCAGACATTTCCTTCTATGGCTACACCTTC.

This chain uses TRBV18 with TRBJ2-5; the D is unclear. V lost 1 base to trimming and J lost 4 bases, with 10 bases between them. This CDR3 is built from 14 residues. The germline gives CDR1 KGHSH, CDR2 LQKENI. CDR3 sequence (DNA): TGTGCCAGCTCACCACTCCAACGAGGAGAGACCCAGTACTTC. Protein sequence: CASSPLQRGETQYF.

V and J are TRBV5-1 and TRBJ2-2; TRBD1 matches 7 bases. CDR1 is SGHRS and CDR2 is YFSETQ in the germline V gene. This CDR3 has 15 amino acids. The ends lost 5 bases at V and 0 bases at J; junction bases unmatched: 4. The CDR3 DNA reads TGCGCCAGCAGATCACAGGGGCCGAACACCGGGGAGCTGTTTTTT. Its translation: CASRSQGPNTGELFF.

The chain is built from TRBV7-2 and TRBJ2-5, with D hard to call. Trimming cost V 0 bases and J 5 bases, with 7 bases left between them. Germline CDR1 reads SGHTA; CDR2 reads FQGNSA. The CDR3 length is 13 residues. CDR3 nucleotide sequence: TGTGCCAGCAGCTTAGCGTCTGTGGAGACCCAGTACTTC. This codes for CASSLASVETQYF.

The CDR3: CASSLWHEQFF. CDR3 DNA: TGTGCCAGCAGCTTATGGCATGAGCAGTTCTTC. V is TRBV7-2 and J is TRBJ2-1; D uncertain. CDR1 is SGHTA and CDR2 is FQGNSA in the germline V gene. The V end lost 2 bases, the J end lost 8 bases, and 4 bases lay between the germline ends. CDR3 length: 11 residues.